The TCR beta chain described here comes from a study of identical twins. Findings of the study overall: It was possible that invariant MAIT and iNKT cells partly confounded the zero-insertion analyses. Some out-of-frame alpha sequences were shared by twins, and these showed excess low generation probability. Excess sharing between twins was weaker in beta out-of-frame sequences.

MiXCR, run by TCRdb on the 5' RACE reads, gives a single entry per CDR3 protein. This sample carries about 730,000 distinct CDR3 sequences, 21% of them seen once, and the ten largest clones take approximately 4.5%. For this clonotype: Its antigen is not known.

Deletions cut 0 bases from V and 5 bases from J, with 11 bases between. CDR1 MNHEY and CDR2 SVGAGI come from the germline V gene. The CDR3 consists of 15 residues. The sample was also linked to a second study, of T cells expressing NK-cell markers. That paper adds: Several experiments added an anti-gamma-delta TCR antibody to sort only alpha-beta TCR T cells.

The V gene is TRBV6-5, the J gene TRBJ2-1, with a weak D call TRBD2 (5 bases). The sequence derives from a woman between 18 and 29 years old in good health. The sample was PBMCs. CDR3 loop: CASSYSRAVDNEQFF. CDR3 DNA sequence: TGTGCCAGCAGTTACTCGAGAGCGGTGGACAATGAGCAGTTCTTC.